This T cell receptor (beta chain) was identified in a study of sequential checkpoint blockade in melanoma. Across the whole study: Patients were randomized 1:1 to nivolumab-then-ipilimumab or ipilimumab-then-nivolumab first-line. Each arm's sequence ended with maintenance nivolumab.

Treatment here: randomized to nivolumab then ipilimumab (arm A) or the reverse (arm B). Patients had received no earlier DNA-damaging chemotherapy. From thawed PBMCs, live CD3+CD8+ cells negative for CD19 and CD56 were sorted. The repertoire was sequenced with immunoSEQ multiplex PCR; TCRdb's copy has only in-frame clones and lacks some. The sample records over 15,000 clones, 56% being singletons. The V gene lost 3 bases and the J gene lost 2 bases, with 13 bases spanning the gap. The CDR3 length is 15 residues. Germline-derived CDR1 and CDR2 are SEHNR and FQNEAQ (reference sequence). The origin of this receptor is a human donor with melanoma. The sample was CD8+ T cells sorted from blood (inferred from file names), taken from a patient given nivolumab and ipilimumab in sequence. V is TRBV7-9 and J is TRBJ1-2; a weak D match, TRBD1 (5 bases). The CDR3 reads CASSFRTLANYGYTF. For the CDR3, the DNA is TGTGCCAGCAGCTTTAGGACACTAGCCAACTATGGCTACACCTTC.